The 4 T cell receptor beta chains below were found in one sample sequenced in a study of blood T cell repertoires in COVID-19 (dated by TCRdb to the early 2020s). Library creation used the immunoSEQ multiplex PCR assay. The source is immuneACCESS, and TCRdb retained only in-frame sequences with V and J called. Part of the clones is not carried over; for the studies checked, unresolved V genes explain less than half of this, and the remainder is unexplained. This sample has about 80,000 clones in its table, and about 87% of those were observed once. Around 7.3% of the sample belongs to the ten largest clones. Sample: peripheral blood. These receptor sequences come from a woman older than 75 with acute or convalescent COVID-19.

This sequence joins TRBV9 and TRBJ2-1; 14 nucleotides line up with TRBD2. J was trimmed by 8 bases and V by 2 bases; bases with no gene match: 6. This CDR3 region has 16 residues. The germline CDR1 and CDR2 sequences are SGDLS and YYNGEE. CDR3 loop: CASSVPGLAGVDEQFF. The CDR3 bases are TGTGCCAGCAGCGTCCCGGGACTAGCGGGAGTAGATGAGCAGTTCTTC.

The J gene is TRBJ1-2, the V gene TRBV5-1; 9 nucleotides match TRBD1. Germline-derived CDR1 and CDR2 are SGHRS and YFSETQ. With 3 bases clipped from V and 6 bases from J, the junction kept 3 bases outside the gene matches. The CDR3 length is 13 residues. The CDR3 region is CASSSGQGDGYTF. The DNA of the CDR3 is TGCGCCAGCAGCTCGGGACAGGGTGATGGCTACACCTTC.

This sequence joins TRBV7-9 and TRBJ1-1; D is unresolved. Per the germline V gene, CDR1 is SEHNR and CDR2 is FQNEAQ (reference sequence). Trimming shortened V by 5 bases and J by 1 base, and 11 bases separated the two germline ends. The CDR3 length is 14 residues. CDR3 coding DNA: TGTGCCAGCAGCGCTCTACGGGGGAACACTGAAGCTTTCTTT. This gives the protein CASSALRGNTEAFF.

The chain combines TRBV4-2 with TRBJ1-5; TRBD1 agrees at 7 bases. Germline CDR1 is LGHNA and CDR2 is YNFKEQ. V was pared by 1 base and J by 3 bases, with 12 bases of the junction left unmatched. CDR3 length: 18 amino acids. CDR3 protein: CASSQVPGGQGVNQPQHF. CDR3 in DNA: TGTGCCAGCAGCCAAGTTCCTGGAGGTCAGGGGGTCAATCAGCCCCAGCATTTT.